This T cell receptor (beta chain) derives from a study of shared clonotypes between healthy human individuals (dated by TCRdb to about 2020). Broadly, across the study: Three men and a couple of women, aged 18 to 49 years, made up the cohort. Between about 0.94 and 10 billion PBMCs per donor were obtained by leukapheresis. The study deeply sequenced blood TCR repertoires of about 5 healthy adults to estimate repertoire size and the extent of clonotype sharing between individuals. To increase sequencing depth and limit assay-specific biases, TCR repertoire library preparation and sequencing were carried out by different laboratories using diverse techniques.

Using the deep immunoSEQ assay, multiplex PCR amplified TCR CDR3 regions from genomic DNA. Extracted genomic DNA from each cell subset was distributed evenly across all wells of several immunoSEQ 96-well plates, and each plate was treated as a replicate. Each replicate PCR for unsorted PBMC received 250 to 300 ng genomic DNA, equal to 30,000 to 35,000 T cell genomes. Unsorted PBMC genomic DNA was sequenced across ten immunoSEQ deep assay plates. The purified libraries were quantified using a Qubit 3.0 fluorometer, sized with a Bioanalyzer 2100, and then quantified again using the KAPA Library Quantification kit. Every immunoSEQ 96-well plate was sequenced on a separate single-read 150-cycle Illumina NextSeq 550 flow cell. For the original study's pipeline: Because the immunoSEQ output held only junctional sequences and lacked quality scores, the filtering could not match the filtering applied to full-length reads. Sequences were annotated with PyIR, a Python wrapper for IgBLAST v1.9, and V/J genes and CDR3 were assigned using IMGT germline references. Reads were removed for weak V/J assignments (E-value above 1e-6), missing CDR3, stop codons, out-of-frame junctions, or ambiguous translated residues. A V3J clonotype was defined by an identical inferred V gene, J gene, and CDR3 amino acid sequence. To compute the percentage overlap between repertoires, the number of shared unique clonotypes was divided by the size of the smaller repertoire. Richness of each repertoire was evaluated using RTK rarefaction, the Chao1 estimator, and Recon v2.1 estimates of unobserved clonotypes. As stored in TCRdb, this immuneACCESS dataset retains in-frame rearrangements with V and J assigned. A fraction of the clones does not appear; measured against another copy, unresolved V genes explain less than half of the discrepancy, and the remainder lacks a known reason. V, J and clone size are taken as reported in that table, and D and trimming were inferred from the DNA itself. The table for this sample lists 450,000 to 550,000 clones; about four fifths of them were counted only once. The leading ten clones occupy roughly 13% of the sample.

Donors were healthy HIV-negative adults with no recently reported acute infections or vaccinations. All donors were Caucasian adults living in Nashville, Tennessee, USA. For unsorted samples, 90 million or so PBMCs were counted, and genomic DNA was extracted using the QIAamp DNA Blood Mini kit. Blood was obtained by leukapheresis, after which PBMCs were separated by Ficoll-Histopaque density gradient centrifugation and cryopreserved in liquid nitrogen vapor phase. For this clone: The antigen it binds to is not known. A far larger clone is one nucleotide away, so this likely arose from a read error. The sample holds other DNA sequences that translate to the same CDR3.

General study outcomes and caveats: The genetic and exposure-history diversity represented was limited by the small number of donors. Sampling was restricted to blood, and TCR repertoires in tissue are likely to differ from TCR repertoires in blood. Pairwise subsampling led to the expectation that sequencing depth would affect the degree of clonotype sharing among donors.

Trimming at the junction amounts to 3 bases on V and 0 bases on J, and the germline ends lie 2 bases apart. The CDR3 has 12 amino acids, counting the end cysteine and phenylalanine. CDR3 DNA is the only sequence kept; it has 36 bases, read in frame from the first base. According to the germline V gene, CDR1 reads SGHTA and CDR2 reads FQGNSA. The receptor comes from a woman in her forties in good health. Some clones in this sample may be carry-over from other donors' samples. This chain is built from TRBV7-2 and TRBJ1-1, with the D segment identity uncertain. Sequencing used PBMCs. The DNA is as follows: TGTGCCAGCAGCTTGATGAACACTGAAGCTTTCTTT. Its translation reads: CASSLMNTEAFF.